The 23 T cell receptor beta chains below all came from one sample that was sequenced in a study of CD8 T cells in Susac syndrome (dated by TCRdb to the late 2010s). The method behind the library was the immunoSEQ multiplex PCR assay. RNA was extracted with the RNeasy kit and 0.5 to 1 ug was reverse transcribed using random hexamers. Clones were called with MiXCR by TCRdb after fastp trimmed the public reads at Q25, and only in-frame beta chains were retained. Every distinct CDR3 protein forms one entry, paired with its most common genes and DNA. The sample contains about 130,000 distinct CDR3 sequences, approximately 93% of them found a single time. The biggest ten clones account for more than 0.25% of the sample. The material sequenced was CD8+ T cells from PBMCs. These TCRs come from a human donor with multiple sclerosis.

V usage is TRBV24-1 and J usage is TRBJ2-1; a possible D gene is TRBD1 (6 bases). V was cut by 9 bases and J by 4 bases, with 12 bases left in between. Germline V gives CDR1 KGHDR, CDR2 SFDVKD. This CDR3 is 13 amino acids long. The CDR3 coding sequence is TGTGCCACCCGGGACACACGATACAATGAGCAGTTCTTC. Translating gives CATRDTRYNEQFF.

The chain links TRBV27 to TRBJ2-3; D remains ambiguous. In germline, CDR1 is MNHEY, CDR2 SMNVEV (reference sequence). The germline V and J ends were trimmed by 5 bases and 2 bases, with 8 bases remaining between them. The CDR3 contains 13 residues. CDR3 protein: CASSGENTDTQYF. CDR3 bases: TGTGCCAGCAGTGGGGAAAACACAGATACGCAGTATTTT.

The chain uses TRBV7-8 and TRBJ2-4; D not certain. The CDR3 runs 15 residues. Looked up from germline, CDR1 is SGHVS and CDR2 is FQNEAQ. V dropped 1 base and J dropped 0 bases, with 7 bases sitting between them. The CDR3 loop reads CASSLDRLAKNIQYF. The CDR3 bases are TGTGCCAGCAGCTTAGACAGACTAGCCAAAAACATTCAGTACTTC.

This clonotype was observed once. V and J are TRBV3-1 and TRBJ1-1, with D possibly matching TRBD1 (6 bases). Germline values: CDR1 LGHDT, CDR2 YNNKEL (reference sequence). V was cut by 4 bases and J by 2 bases, with 17 bases left in between. CDR3 length: 16 amino acids. The CDR3 DNA follows: TGTGCCAGCAGCCTGACGCGGGCCAGGGGAAACACTGAAGCTTTCTTT. Amino acids: CASSLTRARGNTEAFF.

The J gene is TRBJ2-6, the V gene TRBV10-3; no reliable D call. The CDR3 totals 19 residues. The germline V gene has CDR1 ENHRY and CDR2 SYGVKD. The germline V and J ends were trimmed by 5 bases and 5 bases, with 25 bases remaining between them. The CDR3 loop reads CAISHLICRYKSRANVLTF. The CDR3 coding sequence is TGTGCCATCAGTCATTTGATCTGTAGATACAAAAGTCGGGCCAACGTCCTGACTTTC.

V is TRBV20-1 and J is TRBJ2-1; 11 bases line up with TRBD2. Germline CDR1 is DFQATT and CDR2 is SNEGSKA (reference sequence). V dropped 0 bases and J dropped 3; count of bases not matched to a gene: 10. The CDR3 has 18 amino acids. CDR3 sequence: CSARDPSGLAGLYNEQFF. CDR3 sequence (DNA): TGCAGTGCTAGAGATCCCTCTGGACTAGCGGGTCTCTACAATGAGCAGTTCTTC.

This chain links TRBV6-5 with TRBJ2-1, with D possibly matching TRBD1 (7 bases). With 2 bases removed from V and 5 bases from J, the gap between germline ends came to 16 bases. The CDR3 is made up of 16 amino acids. Per the germline V gene, CDR1 is MNHEY and CDR2 is SVGAGI. The CDR3 sequence is CASSYRRGAPHNEQFF. The CDR3 DNA reads TGTGCCAGCAGTTACCGCAGGGGGGCTCCCCACAATGAGCAGTTCTTC.

The chain recombines TRBV4-1 with TRBJ2-4; 8 bases are shared with TRBD1. J lost 8 bases, V lost 1 base, and 10 bases had no gene match. The CDR3 length is 16 residues. From germline, CDR1 is MGHRA and CDR2 YSYEKL. CDR3 in amino acids: CASSQAPDRVRDIQYF. For the CDR3, the DNA is TGCGCCAGCAGCCAAGCCCCGGACAGGGTCAGGGACATTCAGTACTTC.

This chain joins TRBV29-1 and TRBJ2-1; tentatively, D is TRBD1 (5 bases). The CDR3 spans 12 residues. The germline V gene has CDR1 SQVTM and CDR2 ANQGSEA. The V end was cut by 3 bases, the J end by 5 bases, with 8 bases between. The CDR3 nucleotides are TGCAGCGTTGACCAGGGCGACAATGAGCAGTTCTTC. It translates to CSVDQGDNEQFF.

This rearrangement joins TRBV4-1 to TRBJ2-7; D unclear. Germline CDR1 and CDR2: MGHRA and YSYEKL. This CDR3 is built from 11 residues. V was clipped by 5 bases and J by 4 bases, with 6 bases between them. This CDR3 is CASSRDYEQYF. In nucleotides, the CDR3 is TGCGCCAGCAGCAGGGATTACGAGCAGTACTTC.

There are a few counts of this clonotype. This chain uses TRBV2 with TRBJ2-7; 8 positions match TRBD1. The CDR3 runs 14 residues. Germline V gives CDR1 SNHLY, CDR2 FYNNEI. With 11 bases clipped from V and 2 bases from J, the junction kept 11 bases outside the gene matches. The CDR3 bases are TGTGCCGCCCTAGACAGGGGAAGGGCCTACGAGCAGTACGTC. Amino acids: CAALDRGRAYEQYV.

The chain employs TRBV6-5 and TRBJ2-3; D gene unclear. Per germline, CDR1 MNHEY and CDR2 SVGAGI. The V and J ends lost 8 bases and 2 bases respectively, with 17 bases between them. The CDR3 loop spans 15 amino acids. The chain's CDR3 is CASSPDGSTTDTQYF. In DNA, the CDR3 is TGTGCCAGCTCCCCGGATGGCAGTACCACAGATACGCAGTATTTT.

The chain uses TRBV7-9 and TRBJ1-1; TRBD1 agrees at 10 bases. Germline V gene sequence: CDR1 SEHNR, CDR2 FQNEAQ (reference sequence). The length of the CDR3 is 17 residues. With V trimmed by 3 bases and J by 1 base, 8 bases remained unmatched. The CDR3 DNA sequence: TGTGCCAGCAGCTTGAGCCGGGACAGGGGAAGGAACACTGAAGCTTTCTTT. Translated, it gives CASSLSRDRGRNTEAFF. The full variable domain, completed using reference TRBV7-9 and TRBJ1-1, is DTGVSQNPRHKITKRGQNVTFRCDPISEHNRLYWYRQTLGQGPEFLTYFQNEAQLEKSRLLSDRFSAERPKGSFSTLEIQRTEQGDSAMYLCASSLSRDRGRNTEAFFGQGTRLTVV.

The chain combines TRBV19 with TRBJ1-2; TRBD1 might be the D (6 bases). Germline V gives CDR1 LNHDA, CDR2 SQIVND (reference sequence). CDR3 length equals 16 residues. V dropped 2 bases and J dropped 5 bases, with 18 bases sitting between them. The CDR3 protein is CASSIKGGSVLYGYTF. DNA for the CDR3: TGTGCCAGTAGTATAAAGGGGGGTTCAGTTCTTTATGGCTACACCTTC.

The chain employs TRBV7-9 and TRBJ2-4, with 7 bases aligning to TRBD2. The CDR3 covers 15 residues. After removal of 5 bases from V and 0 bases from J, the junction contained 4 bases not matched to a gene. CDR1 and CDR2 (germline): SEHNR, FQNEAQ (reference sequence). In DNA, the CDR3 is TGTGCCAGCAGCCCCGGGACTATAGCCAAAAACATTCAGTACTTC. Protein: CASSPGTIAKNIQYF.

The gene calls are TRBV7-9 and TRBJ2-5; D gene uncertain. This CDR3 comprises 12 residues. Trimming took 5 bases from V and 1 from J, leaving 5 bases between them. CDR1 SEHNR and CDR2 FQNEAQ come from the germline V gene (reference sequence). CDR3 DNA sequence: TGTGCCAGCAGCCCAGCCCAAGAGACCCAGTACTTC. This codes for CASSPAQETQYF.

This clonotype was recorded once. The rearrangement uses TRBV20-1 and TRBJ1-1; D possibly corresponds to TRBD1 (6 bases). The germline CDR1 and CDR2 sequences are DFQATT and SNEGSKA (reference sequence). This CDR3 spans 14 amino acids. The V gene lost 1 base and the J gene lost 3 bases, with 12 bases spanning the gap. DNA of the CDR3: TGCAGTGCTAGAGTCAGGGGCGATTACACTGAAGCTTTCTTT. This translates into CSARVRGDYTEAFF.

This chain connects TRBV6-5 to TRBJ2-7; 10 bases align to TRBD1. From germline, CDR1 is MNHEY and CDR2 SVGAGI. The length of the CDR3 is 15 residues. J gave up 6 bases and V 6 bases, and 11 bases lay outside the gene matches. CDR3 residues: CASRDRDRGFSEQYF. The DNA for the CDR3 is TGTGCCAGCAGAGACCGGGACAGGGGATTTAGCGAGCAGTACTTC.

Here the CDR3 reads CASSLPEFYGYTF. In nucleotides, the CDR3 is TGTGCCAGCAGTTTACCGGAGTTCTATGGCTACACCTTC. The genes are TRBV12-3 or TRBV12-4 and TRBJ1-2; D remains ambiguous. With 2 bases removed from V and 4 bases from J, the gap between germline ends came to 8 bases. This CDR3 has 13 residues.

The gene calls are TRBV20-1 and TRBJ2-3, with TRBD2 matching 10 bases. The CDR3 runs 16 residues. Germline lookup yields CDR1 DFQATT and CDR2 SNEGSKA (reference sequence). Trimming cost V 1 base and J 4 bases; bases outside gene matches: 8. DNA for the CDR3: TGCAGTGCTAGAGTTTCTAGCGGGAGTAGCTCAGATACGCAGTATTTT. This gives the protein CSARVSSGSSSDTQYF.

J is TRBJ1-4 and V is TRBV13, with 9 bases lining up with TRBD1. With 3 bases clipped from V and 7 bases from J, the junction kept 6 bases outside the gene matches. CDR3 length: 15 amino acids. Germline V gene sequence: CDR1 PRHDT, CDR2 FYEKMQ (reference sequence). CDR3 DNA sequence: TGTGCCAGCAGCTTCCCCGAGGACAGGGGTGAAAAACTGTTTTTT. This encodes CASSFPEDRGEKLFF.

V is TRBV28 and J is TRBJ1-5; D possibly corresponds to TRBD1 (6 bases). The CDR3 has 14 residues. Trimming stripped 2 bases from V and 6 bases from J, with 11 bases between. Germline V gene lookup returns CDR1 MDHEN and CDR2 SYDVKM. CDR3 in amino acids: CASSLIQGLQPQHF. The DNA of the CDR3 is TGTGCCAGCAGTTTAATACAGGGTCTTCAGCCCCAGCATTTT.

The CDR3 protein is CSADNVPEGYGYTF. Written as DNA, the CDR3 is TGCAGTGCTGACAACGTCCCCGAAGGCTATGGCTACACCTTC. The chain uses TRBV20-1 and TRBJ1-2; no clear D. V was trimmed by 5 bases and J by 4 bases, leaving 17 bases between them. The CDR3 extends over 14 amino acids. Germline V gene sequence: CDR1 DFQATT, CDR2 SNEGSKA (reference sequence).